Included here is one T cell receptor beta chain sequence, with context. This specimen comes from a study of control samples from healthy donors and cancer patients. Per the germline V gene, CDR1 is SGDLS and CDR2 is YYNGEE. CDR3 length: 14 amino acids. J lost 6 bases, V lost 6 bases, and 7 bases had no gene match. Measured with immunoSEQ multiplex PCR; TCRdb has only the in-frame clones, and not every one. The sample lists roughly 76,000 clones, over 85% seen once, with over 1% in the top ten. This TCR was sampled from a woman aged 40 to 50 with lung cancer. The chain combines TRBV9 with TRBJ2-2; 8 positions match TRBD1. The specimen was PBMCs. The CDR3 sequence is CASTRTGSSGELFF. The CDR3 coding sequence is TGTGCCAGCACACGGACAGGGAGTTCCGGGGAGCTGTTTTTT.